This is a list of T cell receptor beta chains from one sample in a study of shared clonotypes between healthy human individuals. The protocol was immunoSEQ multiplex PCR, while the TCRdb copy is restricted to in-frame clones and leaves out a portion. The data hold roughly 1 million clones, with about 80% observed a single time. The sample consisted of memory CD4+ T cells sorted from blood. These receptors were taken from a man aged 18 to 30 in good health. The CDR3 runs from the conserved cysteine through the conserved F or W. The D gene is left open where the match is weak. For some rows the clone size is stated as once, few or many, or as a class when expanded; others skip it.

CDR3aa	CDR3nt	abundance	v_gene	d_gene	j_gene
CASRNQNNSPLHF	TGTGCCAGCCGGAACCAGAATAATTCACCCCTCCACTTT	NA	TRBV2	NA	TRBJ1-6
CASSSPSRGNSNQPQHF	TGTGCCAGCTCATCTCCAAGCCGGGGGAATAGCAATCAGCCCCAGCATTTT	NA	TRBV18	NA	TRBJ1-5
CASSPTSGGFNEQFF	TGTGCCAGCAGCCCGACTAGCGGGGGATTCAATGAGCAGTTCTTC	few	TRBV7-6	TRBD2	TRBJ2-1
CASSFDITYNEQFF	TGTGCCAGCAGCTTTGACATAACATACAATGAGCAGTTCTTC	NA	TRBV7-9	NA	TRBJ2-1
CASSKWTGTGQETQYF	TGCGCCAGCAGCAAATGGACAGGGACGGGACAAGAGACCCAGTACTTC	once	TRBV5-1	TRBD1	TRBJ2-5
CASSELAGSVADTQYF	TGTGCCAGCAGTGAACTAGCGGGGTCAGTCGCAGATACGCAGTATTTT	NA	TRBV9	TRBD2	TRBJ2-3
CASSSLDSSQETQYF	TGTGCCAGCAGCTCCCTCGACAGTAGCCAAGAGACCCAGTACTTC	few	TRBV5-6	NA	TRBJ2-5
CASRGREWNTGELFF	TGTGCCAGCAGAGGGCGGGAATGGAACACCGGGGAGCTGTTTTTT	once	TRBV11-2	NA	TRBJ2-2
CASSYSQGSSYEQYF	TGTGCCAGCAGTTACTCACAGGGGAGCTCCTACGAGCAGTACTTC	NA	TRBV6-5	TRBD1	TRBJ2-7
CSVTPVLAGGRGEQFF	TGCAGCGTAACACCCGTACTAGCGGGAGGGCGCGGGGAGCAGTTCTTC	NA	TRBV29-1	TRBD2	TRBJ2-1
CATSRVGGGVSGANVLTF	TGTGCCACCAGCAGAGTAGGGGGCGGAGTCTCTGGGGCCAACGTCCTGACTTTC	NA	TRBV15	TRBD1	TRBJ2-6
CASSEQGAAGNTIYF	TGTGCCAGCAGCGAACAGGGGGCAGCTGGAAACACCATATATTTT	NA	TRBV6-1	TRBD1	TRBJ1-3
CASSLEQGLGEQFF	TGTGCCAGCAGCTTAGAACAGGGGCTAGGGGAGCAGTTCTTC	NA	TRBV7-3	TRBD1	TRBJ2-1
CASSEVGGRFYEQYF	TGTGCCAGCAGTGAAGTAGGCGGGAGATTCTACGAGCAGTACTTC	NA	TRBV6-1	TRBD2	TRBJ2-7
CASSFLAENPSTDTQYF	TGTGCCAGCAGCTTCCTAGCGGAAAACCCTAGCACAGATACGCAGTATTTT	NA	TRBV7-2	TRBD2	TRBJ2-3
CASSALAGTYEQYF	TGTGCCAGCAGTGCCCTAGCGGGGACCTACGAGCAGTACTTC	NA	TRBV6-6	TRBD2	TRBJ2-7
CASSLTPDSFIRGYTF	TGTGCCAGCAGCTTAACCCCAGACAGTTTTATCCGCGGCTACACCTTC	NA	TRBV7-8	NA	TRBJ1-2
CATQRGGSSDTQYF	TGCGCCACACAGCGGGGGGGCAGTTCAGATACGCAGTATTTT	NA	TRBV5-1	TRBD2	TRBJ2-3
CASSLDPGLANEQFF	TGCGCCAGCAGCTTGGACCCGGGACTAGCTAATGAGCAGTTCTTC	few	TRBV5-1	TRBD2	TRBJ2-1
CASSSGGTQQETQYF	TGTGCCAGCAGTTCCGGAGGGACACAGCAAGAGACCCAGTACTTC	NA	TRBV6-5	NA	TRBJ2-5
CASRDRVNSPLHF	TGTGCCAGTAGGGACCGGGTTAATTCACCCCTCCACTTT	NA	TRBV19	NA	TRBJ1-6
CASSHGYGRGTPNTGELFF	TGTGCCAGTTCTCATGGTTACGGGAGGGGAACGCCGAACACCGGGGAGCTGTTTTTT	few	TRBV19	TRBD2	TRBJ2-2
CASSLDGINTDTQYF	TGCGCCAGCAGCTTGGATGGGATCAACACAGATACGCAGTATTTT	once	TRBV5-1	NA	TRBJ2-3
CASSSGQISYGYTF	TGTGCCAGCAGTTCGGGACAGATCAGCTATGGCTACACCTTC	NA	TRBV25-1	TRBD1	TRBJ1-2
CASSVNQGVASNGYTF	TGTGCCAGCAGCGTAAACCAGGGGGTCGCATCGAATGGCTACACCTTC	NA	TRBV9	TRBD1	TRBJ1-2
CASSLDSSTDTQYF	TGTGCCAGCAGCTTAGATTCGAGCACAGATACGCAGTATTTT	NA	TRBV7-6	NA	TRBJ2-3
CASSPSAWVRNTEAFF	TGTGCCAGCAGCCCCTCGGCCTGGGTCAGGAACACTGAAGCTTTCTTT	NA	TRBV9	NA	TRBJ1-1
CASSPTGNYGYTF	TGTGCCAGCAGCCCTACAGGGAACTATGGCTACACCTTC	few	TRBV9	NA	TRBJ1-2
CASSTTTYEQYF	TGTGCCAGCAGTACCACGACCTACGAGCAGTACTTC	once	TRBV28	NA	TRBJ2-7
CASIYERSNYGYTF	TGTGCCAGCATTTACGAGCGATCTAACTATGGCTACACCTTC	NA	TRBV2	NA	TRBJ1-2
CAMVTSGGGGEQYF	TGTGCCATGGTGACTAGCGGGGGGGGTGGCGAGCAGTACTTC	NA	TRBV10-3	TRBD2	TRBJ2-7
CASSWAGRETQYF	TGTGCCAGCAGCTGGGCCGGCAGAGAGACCCAGTACTTC	NA	TRBV7-8	NA	TRBJ2-5
CASSMGEHGPQHF	TGTGCCAGTAGTATGGGTGAGCACGGGCCCCAGCATTTT	NA	TRBV19	NA	TRBJ1-5
CASSPRTGPDTQYF	TGTGCCAGCAGCCCCCGGACAGGCCCAGATACGCAGTATTTT	NA	TRBV5-4	TRBD1	TRBJ2-3
CASSQATYEQYF	TGCGCCAGCAGTCAGGCTACCTACGAGCAGTACTTC	NA	TRBV10-2	NA	TRBJ2-7
CASSEARGAFF	TGTGCCAGCAGTGAAGCAAGGGGAGCTTTCTTT	few	TRBV6-5	NA	TRBJ1-1
CASSFLQGPSRPRFSGANVLTF	TGTGCCAGCAGCTTCTTACAGGGGCCATCAAGGCCCAGGTTCTCTGGGGCCAACGTCCTGACTTTC	NA	TRBV13	TRBD1	TRBJ2-6
CASSPPPSGETQYF	TGTGCCAGCTCACCACCGCCGTCTGGGGAGACCCAGTACTTC	NA	TRBV18	NA	TRBJ2-5
CATSTRQGATYEQYF	TGTGCCACCAGCACGCGACAGGGGGCTACCTACGAGCAGTACTTC	NA	TRBV15	TRBD1	TRBJ2-7
CASSLWSNYGYTF	TGTGCCAGCAGTTTATGGTCTAACTATGGCTACACCTTC	NA	TRBV28	NA	TRBJ1-2
CSALQGYEQYF	TGCAGTGCTTTACAGGGGTACGAGCAGTACTTC	NA	TRBV20-1	TRBD1	TRBJ2-7
CAWSVGQRKAEKLFF	TGTGCCTGGAGTGTAGGACAGAGGAAGGCGGAAAAACTGTTTTTT	NA	TRBV30	NA	TRBJ1-4
CASSQAYSPLHF	TGTGCCAGCAGCCAAGCATATTCACCCCTCCACTTT	NA	TRBV14	NA	TRBJ1-6
CASSVDRDTQYF	TGTGCCAGCAGCGTAGACAGGGATACGCAGTATTTT	NA	TRBV9	NA	TRBJ2-3
CASSSGGGGGYTF	TGCGCCAGCAGCTCTGGAGGGGGTGGTGGCTACACCTTC	NA	TRBV5-1	NA	TRBJ1-2
CASSQDRASGNTIYF	TGCGCCAGCAGCCAAGATCGAGCCTCTGGAAACACCATATATTTT	once	TRBV4-1	NA	TRBJ1-3
CASRPAGTGVNQPQHF	TGTGCCAGTAGGCCGGCCGGGACAGGGGTTAATCAGCCCCAGCATTTT	NA	TRBV19	TRBD1	TRBJ1-5
CASSGRQVNQETRYF	TGTGCCAGCAGTGGTCGACAGGTTAACCAAGAGACCCGGTACTTC	once	TRBV2	NA	TRBJ2-5
CASSQKKRGASRGNEKLFF	TGTGCCAGCAGTCAAAAGAAGCGGGGTGCAAGCCGGGGTAATGAAAAACTGTTTTTT	NA	TRBV27	NA	TRBJ1-4
CASTKNYEQYF	TGTGCCAGTACCAAAAACTACGAGCAGTACTTC	NA	TRBV19	NA	TRBJ2-7
CASSMMRTGLTGELFF	TGTGCCAGTAGTATGATGCGAACAGGTCTCACCGGGGAGCTGTTTTTT	NA	TRBV19	NA	TRBJ2-2
CASSQEGGARETQYF	TGTGCCAGCAGCCAAGAAGGGGGGGCACGAGAGACCCAGTACTTC	NA	TRBV4-2	NA	TRBJ2-5
CASSSYQGTTEAFF	TGTGCCAGCAGCTCATATCAGGGAACCACTGAAGCTTTCTTT	NA	TRBV7-9	NA	TRBJ1-1
CAISELPAGGSYEQYF	TGTGCCATCAGTGAACTTCCAGCGGGAGGCTCCTACGAGCAGTACTTC	once	TRBV10-3	TRBD2	TRBJ2-7
CASSPPSRNEQFF	TGTGCCAGCTCACCTCCAAGCCGGAATGAGCAGTTCTTC	once	TRBV18	NA	TRBJ2-1
CASRSRQLNTGELFF	TGTGCCAGCAGGTCTCGGCAGCTGAACACCGGGGAGCTGTTTTTT	NA	TRBV2	NA	TRBJ2-2
CASNPQIGEQFF	TGTGCCAGCAACCCACAGATCGGTGAGCAGTTCTTC	NA	TRBV5-4	NA	TRBJ2-1
CASSVETSGRADTQYF	TGTGCCAGCAGCGTAGAGACTAGCGGGAGGGCCGATACGCAGTATTTT	NA	TRBV9	TRBD2	TRBJ2-3
CASSEAVGFTDTQYF	TGTGCCAGCAGTGAAGCCGTTGGATTCACAGATACGCAGTATTTT	NA	TRBV6-1	NA	TRBJ2-3